These 16 T cell receptor beta chains originate from one sample sequenced in a study of cytomegalovirus exposure and HLA in healthy donors. The PCR employed 60 Vbeta primers together with 13 Jbeta primers. Data came from immunoSEQ multiplex PCR; TCRdb stores just in-frame clones and leaves some out. The data show 55,000 to 80,000 clones, 74% seen once. The sample was PBMCs. The receptors originated from a woman younger than 45 in good health and CMV-seropositive.

This clone showed up just a few times. CDR3 nucleotides: TGTGCCAGCAGCTTAGACGGGCGGGAGCGGTACGAGCAGTACTTC. This gives the protein CASSLDGRERYEQYF. The chain links TRBV7-2 to TRBJ2-7; TRBD2 agrees at 7 bases. V lost 1 base, J lost 4 bases, and 7 bases stayed unmatched. Germline CDR1 is SGHTA and CDR2 is FQGNSA. This CDR3 has 15 amino acids.

The V and J genes are TRBV7-3 and TRBJ2-5; 11 bases map to TRBD2. Germline CDR1 and CDR2: SGHTA and FQGTGA. CDR3 length equals 13 residues. The V and J ends lost 0 bases and 11 bases, in that order; junction bases with no gene match: 2. The CDR3 DNA reads TGTGCCAGCAGCTTAACGGGGACTAGCGGACAGTACTTC. Translating gives CASSLTGTSGQYF.

The rearrangement uses TRBV30 and TRBJ1-1; D gene unclear. V lost 6 bases to trimming and J lost 4 bases, with 18 bases between them. Per the germline V gene, CDR1 is GTSNPN and CDR2 is SVGIG (reference sequence). This CDR3 contains 14 residues. The CDR3 here is CACAHPGSITEAFF. Written as DNA, the CDR3 is TGTGCCTGTGCTCACCCGGGATCAATCACTGAAGCTTTCTTT.

The V call is TRBV4-3, the J call TRBJ2-3; D is perhaps TRBD2 (5 bases). Germline CDR1 reads LGHNA; CDR2 reads YSLEER. V lost 4 bases and J lost 5, with 16 bases in between. The CDR3 contains 15 residues. The CDR3 region is CASSLAGILGDTQYF. The DNA for the CDR3 is TGCGCCAGCAGCCTTGCTGGGATACTAGGAGATACGCAGTATTTT.

About this clone itself: One end of the junction is discordant with germline, which a read error may explain. Other DNA sequences within the sample encode an identical CDR3. The chain couples TRBV30 to TRBJ2-3; perhaps TRBD2 as D (6 bases). The CDR3 is 15 residues long. The germline gives CDR1 GTSNPN, CDR2 SVGIG (reference sequence). Here the CDR3 reads CAWGNSGLGTDTQYF. The CDR3, as DNA: TGTGCCTGGGGGAATAGCGGTCTAGGCACAGATACGCAGTATTTC. The whole variable domain, filled in from reference TRBV30 and TRBJ2-3, reads SQTIHQWPATLVQPVGSPLSLECTVEGTSNPNLYWYRQAAGRGLQLLFYSVGIGQISSEVPQNLSASRPQDRQFILSSKKLLLSDSGFYLCAWGNSGLGTDTQYFGPGTRLTVL.

The V call is TRBV30, the J call TRBJ1-2; no clear D gene. Germline values: CDR1 GTSNPN, CDR2 SVGIG (reference sequence). The V and J ends lost 2 bases and 1 base respectively, with 5 bases between them. This CDR3 is 12 amino acids long. CDR3 DNA sequence: TGTGCCTGGAGTCCGGTTAACTATGGCTACACCTTC. It specifies CAWSPVNYGYTF.

This clone was found a few times. V gene TRBV29-1 combines with J gene TRBJ2-1; 12 bases are shared with TRBD2. Germline CDR1 reads SQVTM; CDR2 reads ANQGSEA. J gave up 0 bases and V 4 bases, and 10 bases lay outside the gene matches. The CDR3 is made up of 18 amino acids. The CDR3 DNA is TGCAGCGTTGTCGGACTAGCGGGATTGTTAAGCTCCTACAATGAGCAGTTCTTC. This codes for CSVVGLAGLLSSYNEQFF.

V and J are TRBV5-1 and TRBJ2-3; D remains ambiguous. V was shortened by 3 bases and J by 5 bases, with 10 bases between the two germline ends. Per the germline V gene, CDR1 is SGHRS and CDR2 is YFSETQ. The CDR3 length is 13 residues. CDR3 in DNA: TGCGCCAGCAGCTCAGGCTTAGGAGATACGCAGTATTTT. Its translation: CASSSGLGDTQYF.

CDR3 sequence: CASSSGQPLYGYTF. The DNA of the CDR3 is TGTGCCAGCTCCTCGGGACAGCCACTCTATGGCTACACCTTC. This chain uses TRBV28 with TRBJ1-2, with 7 bases aligning to TRBD1. The CDR3 has 14 amino acids. Losses at the gene ends were 8 bases for V and 4 bases for J; bases not matched to a gene: 10. Germline V lookup: CDR1 MDHEN, CDR2 SYDVKM.

This clone has just a few counts. The J gene is TRBJ1-2, the V gene TRBV6-6; D unresolved. Germline assignment: CDR1 MNHNY and CDR2 SVGAGI (reference sequence). Trimming removed 8 bases at V and 3 bases at J, with 16 bases between. The CDR3 loop spans 14 amino acids. The CDR3 reads CASSHPAEDYGYTF. The CDR3 DNA follows: TGTGCCAGCTCCCATCCGGCGGAAGACTATGGCTACACCTTC.

This chain links TRBV30 with TRBJ2-7; TRBD2 aligns across 8 bases. Trimming cost V 0 bases and J 3 bases; bases outside gene matches: 7. Germline V gives CDR1 GTSNPN, CDR2 SVGIG (reference sequence). The CDR3 extends over 15 amino acids. The CDR3 nucleotides are TGTGCCTGGAGTGTCCGGAGCGGGAGACTCTACGAGCAGTACTTC. It yields the protein CAWSVRSGRLYEQYF.

Only one count was recorded for this clone. The rearrangement links TRBV29-1 to TRBJ2-3, with D possibly matching TRBD1 (6 bases). CDR1 SQVTM and CDR2 ANQGSEA come from the germline V gene. The CDR3 is made up of 14 amino acids. The germline V and J ends were trimmed by 6 bases and 2 bases, with 15 bases remaining between them. The CDR3 here is CSVNIGQPTDTQYF. The CDR3 nucleotides read TGCAGCGTCAACATTGGACAGCCCACAGATACGCAGTATTTT.

The chain links TRBV9 to TRBJ2-7; 8 bases match TRBD2. Germline V lookup: CDR1 SGDLS, CDR2 YYNGEE. V shed 0 bases, J shed 5 bases, and the junction held 7 bases outside the gene matches. This CDR3 comprises 15 residues. The CDR3 nucleotides are TGTGCCAGCAGCGTAGAGGGACTAGTCACAGACGAGCAGTACTTC. Translating gives CASSVEGLVTDEQYF.

The chain couples TRBV25-1 to TRBJ1-2; 7 bases fit TRBD1. The CDR3 has 13 residues. Trimming removed 5 bases from V and 5 bases from J; junction bases left unmatched: 5. Germline CDR1 MGHDK, CDR2 SYGVNS. In nucleotides, the CDR3 is TGTGCCAGCAGTCAAGGGGGCGGGTATGGCTACACCTTC. Translated, it gives CASSQGGGYGYTF.

CDR3 in amino acids: CASCTGGPNTEAFF. The CDR3 DNA sequence: TGTGCCAGCTGTACGGGAGGGCCTAACACTGAAGCTTTCTTT. The gene calls are TRBV2 and TRBJ1-1; D gene uncertain. Trimming shortened V by 8 bases and J by 2 bases, and 15 bases separated the two germline ends. The CDR3 sequence is 14 residues long. Germline lookup yields CDR1 SNHLY and CDR2 FYNNEI.

About this clone: The sample contains more than one DNA sequence encoding this CDR3. CDR3 sequence reads: CASSLDPTRNTEAFF. CDR3 in DNA: TGTGCCAGCAGCTTAGATCCAACAAGGAACACTGAAGCTTTCTTT. This sequence joins TRBV7-9 and TRBJ1-1; D is undetermined. V was cut by 1 base and J by 1 base, with 10 bases left in between. From germline, CDR1 is SEHNR and CDR2 FQNEAQ (reference sequence). CDR3 length: 15 residues.